This T cell receptor beta chain was profiled in a study of cytomegalovirus exposure and HLA in healthy donors. This PCR relied on a set of 60 Vbeta primers and 13 Jbeta primers. Sequencing used immunoSEQ multiplex PCR; TCRdb keeps in-frame clones, though not all of them. This table holds 93,000 or so clones, about four fifths found once. Germline V gene lookup returns CDR1 SGDLS and CDR2 YYNGEE. The length of the CDR3 is 15 residues. The V gene lost 2 bases and the J gene lost 3 bases, with 12 bases spanning the gap. The J gene is TRBJ2-1, the V gene TRBV9; D unresolved. Input material: PBMCs. The source of this sequence is a woman younger than 35 in good health and CMV-seropositive. CDR3 nucleotides: TGTGCCAGCAGCGTTCGAAGGTCAGGCTACAATGAGCAGTTCTTC. Residues: CASSVRRSGYNEQFF.